These 32 T cell receptor beta chains originate from one sample sequenced in a study of vaccination effects on CD4 cells after COVID-19. These receptors' antigens are unknown. Data came from immunoSEQ multiplex PCR; TCRdb stores just in-frame clones and leaves some out. The sample lists about 35,000 clones, around 80% occurring once. Prior to sequencing, the ViraFEST assay stimulated PBMC with viral peptide pools, which expanded the antigen-specific CD4+ T cells. Isolation of CD4+ T cells took place after about nine days of culture. The vaccine given was either BNT162b2 or mRNA-1273, in two doses. The source was CD4+ T cells from PBMCs cultured with HCoV-NL63 spike peptides, collected after COVID-19 vaccination. Receptor source: a human donor who received a COVID-19 vaccine. Some clones in this sample may be carry-over from other donors' samples.

V gene TRBV7-8 combines with J gene TRBJ2-3; tentative D call: TRBD2 (5 bases). The CDR3 length is 15 residues. Per the germline V gene, CDR1 is SGHVS and CDR2 is FQNEAQ. Trimming removed 3 bases at V and 0 bases at J, with 10 bases between. CDR3 bases: TGTGCCAGCAGCTTCCCCGGACTTAGCACAGATACGCAGTATTTT. Its protein is CASSFPGLSTDTQYF.

This clone was observed once. This rearrangement joins TRBV7-2 to TRBJ1-2, with D uncertain. The V and J ends lost 5 bases and 0 bases respectively, with 13 bases between them. The CDR3 contains 15 residues. Germline lookup yields CDR1 SGHTA and CDR2 FQGNSA. For the CDR3, the DNA is TGTGCCAGCAGCGGGATGGGCAGTACTAACTATGGCTACACCTTC. This translates into CASSGMGSTNYGYTF.

This clone occurred a few times. This rearrangement joins TRBV5-4 to TRBJ1-2; 9 positions agree with TRBD1. After removal of 0 bases from V and 8 bases from J, the junction contained 5 bases not matched to a gene. The germline gives CDR1 SGHNT, CDR2 YYREEE (reference sequence). This CDR3 region has 14 residues. CDR3 residues: CASSLGGTGGGYTF. The CDR3 region has the DNA TGTGCCAGCAGCTTGGGGGGAACAGGGGGCGGCTACACCTTC.

The chain has TRBV24-1 and TRBJ1-2; D may be TRBD1 (5 bases). CDR3 length: 13 amino acids. V was clipped by 4 bases and J by 3 bases, with 8 bases between them. Germline V gives CDR1 KGHDR, CDR2 SFDVKD. The CDR3, as DNA: TGTGCCACCAGTGACAGGGACGACTATGGCTACACCTTC. Protein product: CATSDRDDYGYTF.

The chain links TRBV6-5 to TRBJ2-7; tentatively, D is TRBD2 (5 bases). The germline CDR1 and CDR2 sequences are MNHEY and SVGAGI. Trimming stripped 6 bases from V and 6 bases from J, with 18 bases between. The CDR3 spans 14 residues. This CDR3 reads CASRPRTVSGEQYV. The CDR3 DNA reads TGTGCCAGCAGACCCCGGACTGTATCAGGCGAGCAGTACGTC.

CDR3 sequence reads: CASSHGTSGSHGQETQYF. For the CDR3, the DNA is TGTGCCAGCAGCCACGGGACTAGCGGGTCCCATGGGCAAGAGACCCAGTACTTC. This chain uses TRBV3-1 (or the pseudogene TRBV3-2) with TRBJ2-5, with 12 bases that match TRBD2. In germline, CDR1 is LGHDT, CDR2 YNNKEL (reference sequence). This CDR3 region has 18 residues. With 3 bases clipped from V and 2 bases from J, the junction kept 10 bases outside the gene matches.

This chain joins TRBV6-1 and TRBJ1-2; D is perhaps TRBD1 (6 bases). The CDR3 totals 13 residues. Trimming stripped 2 bases from V and 7 bases from J, with 11 bases between. Germline CDR1 and CDR2: MNHNS and SASEGT. The CDR3 region has the DNA TGTGCCAGCAGTGAATACAGGGCCCTTGGCTACACCTTC. Translated: CASSEYRALGYTF.

V and J are TRBV2 and TRBJ1-6; D gene unclear. The CDR3 consists of 12 residues. V was pared by 5 bases and J by 14 bases, with 13 bases between. Germline CDR1 and CDR2: SNHLY and FYNNEI. The CDR3 spells CASSLDRWTLHF. The CDR3 DNA reads TGTGCCAGCAGTCTGGACCGCTGGACCCTCCACTTT. The variable domain in full, completed from reference TRBV2 and TRBJ1-6, reads EPEVTQTPSHQVTQMGQEVILRCVPISNHLYFYWYRQILGQKVEFLVSFYNNEISEKSEIFDDQFSVERPDGSNFTLKIRSTKLEDSAMYFCASSLDRWTLHFGNGTRLTVT.

The chain combines TRBV7-8 with TRBJ2-1; D is tentatively TRBD1 or TRBD2 (5 bases each). Germline-derived CDR1 and CDR2 are SGHVS and FQNEAQ. The CDR3 has 15 amino acids. V lost 5 bases and J 2 bases, leaving 13 bases between the germline ends. The CDR3 here is CASSAGTHTYNEQFF. The CDR3, as DNA: TGTGCCAGCAGCGCCGGGACCCACACCTACAATGAGCAGTTCTTC.

The CDR3 nucleotides are TGTGCCAGCAGCGTCGACAGGGTTAGCAATCAGCCCCAGCATTTT. Amino acid sequence: CASSVDRVSNQPQHF. This chain joins TRBV9 and TRBJ1-5; 7 bases align to TRBD1. The CDR3 loop spans 15 amino acids. After removal of 2 bases from V and 0 bases from J, the junction contained 2 bases not matched to a gene. The V gene's germline CDR1 is SGDLS and CDR2 YYNGEE. Looking up the rest from reference TRBV9 and TRBJ1-5 gives the full variable domain: DSGVTQTPKHLITATGQRVTLRCSPRSGDLSVYWYQQSLDQGLQFLIQYYNGEERAKGNILERFSAQQFPDLHSELNLSSLELGDSALYFCASSVDRVSNQPQHFGDGTRLSIL.

V usage is TRBV3-1 (or the pseudogene TRBV3-2) and J usage is TRBJ2-4, with D perhaps TRBD1 (5 bases). The germline gives CDR1 LGHDT, CDR2 YNNKEL (reference sequence). The CDR3 extends over 15 amino acids. Trimming pared 4 bases from V and 4 bases from J, leaving 14 bases between. CDR3 DNA: TGTGCCAGCAGCCTAGGGGTAGGGGTTAAAAACATTCAGTACTTC. Translating gives CASSLGVGVKNIQYF.

This clone occurred once. CDR3 nucleotides: TGTGCCACGGAGACAGGAGCTAGCACAGATACGCAGTATTTT. Translated, it gives CATETGASTDTQYF. The genes are TRBV6-5 and TRBJ2-3; D may be TRBD1 (6 bases). The CDR3 spans 14 residues. V lost 10 bases and J 0 bases, leaving 14 bases between the germline ends. Germline V gene data show CDR1 as MNHEY and CDR2 as SVGAGI.

This chain links TRBV6-5 with TRBJ1-5; D is unclear. The V end lost 10 bases, the J end lost 0 bases, and 13 bases lay between the germline ends. CDR1 is MNHEY, CDR2 SVGAGI, per germline. The CDR3 consists of 14 residues. The CDR3 protein is CANTELYSNQPQHF. The DNA for the CDR3 is TGTGCCAACACGGAGTTATATAGCAATCAGCCCCAGCATTTT.

The genes are TRBV3-1 (or the pseudogene TRBV3-2) and TRBJ2-2; possible D gene TRBD1, 5 bases. The CDR3 covers 16 residues. Germline V gene sequence: CDR1 LGHDT, CDR2 YNNKEL (reference sequence). Deletions cut 1 base from V and 2 bases from J, with 11 bases between. In nucleotides, the CDR3 is TGTGCCAGCAGCCAAGCCCCAGGGTCCAACACCGGGGAGCTGTTTTTT. Translated, it gives CASSQAPGSNTGELFF.

The V gene is TRBV6-5, the J gene TRBJ2-5, with 10 bases aligning to TRBD1. CDR1 and CDR2 (germline): MNHEY, SVGAGI. With V trimmed by 6 bases and J by 4 bases, 8 bases remained unmatched. This CDR3 spans 15 amino acids. The CDR3 loop reads CASRLTGGAGETQYF. The CDR3 DNA reads as TGTGCCAGCAGACTGACAGGGGGCGCGGGAGAGACCCAGTACTTC.

The chain has TRBV30 and TRBJ1-5, with D possibly matching TRBD1 (6 bases). The V end lost 0 bases, the J end lost 2 bases, and 17 bases lay between the germline ends. The CDR3 has 17 amino acids. Germline CDR1 GTSNPN, CDR2 SVGIG (reference sequence). DNA of the CDR3: TGTGCCTGGAGTGTAGTCGCCGGGACACCAGGCAATCAGCCCCAGCATTTT. This encodes CAWSVVAGTPGNQPQHF.

V and J are TRBV11-2 and TRBJ2-7, with D perhaps TRBD1 (5 bases). This CDR3 contains 13 residues. Germline V gives CDR1 SGHAT, CDR2 FQNNGV. V shed 2 bases and J shed 6 bases, with 11 bases lying between them. CDR3 bases: TGTGCCAGCAGCTTAATCAGGCAGGGCGAGCAGTACGTC. Encoded protein: CASSLIRQGEQYV.

The CDR3 protein is CASSLVGSDTEAFF. Written as DNA, the CDR3 is TGCGCCAGCAGCTTGGTAGGCAGTGACACTGAAGCTTTCTTT. The chain links TRBV5-1 to TRBJ1-1, with D hard to call. Trimming stripped 0 bases from V and 3 bases from J, with 9 bases between. Germline V CDR1 and CDR2: SGHRS, YFSETQ. This CDR3 has 14 amino acids.

The rearrangement uses TRBV19 and TRBJ2-5; the match to TRBD2 covers 9 bases. After removal of 6 bases from V and 4 bases from J, the junction contained 9 bases not matched to a gene. The germline V gene has CDR1 LNHDA and CDR2 SQIVND (reference sequence). The CDR3 is 15 amino acids. CDR3 DNA: TGTGCCAGTAGGGGGCGGGGGGGCTTTCGAGAGACCCAGTACTTC. Translated, it gives CASRGRGGFRETQYF.

The chain is built from TRBV3-1 (or the pseudogene TRBV3-2) and TRBJ2-2, with D possibly matching TRBD2 (5 bases). The CDR3 contains 14 residues. The V gene's germline CDR1 is LGHDT and CDR2 YNNKEL (reference sequence). V was trimmed by 10 bases and J by 5 bases, leaving 17 bases between them. Here the CDR3 DNA reads TGTGCCACCCAGAGCCCCACGGGAACCGGGGAGCTGTTTTTT. Its protein is CATQSPTGTGELFF.

V is TRBV19 and J is TRBJ2-6, with 7 bases lining up with TRBD1. The V segment lost 7 bases and the J segment 0 bases; nucleotides outside the gene matches: 3. CDR1 and CDR2 (germline): LNHDA, SQIVND (reference sequence). The CDR3 loop spans 15 amino acids. CDR3 in amino acids: CASIDRASGANVLTF. The DNA of the CDR3 is TGTGCCAGTATCGACAGGGCCTCTGGGGCCAACGTCCTGACTTTC.

V usage is TRBV7-2 and J usage is TRBJ1-4; maybe TRBD1 (6 bases). Trimming removed 2 bases from V and 0 bases from J, with 13 bases in between. Germline loops: CDR1 SGHTA, CDR2 FQGNSA. The CDR3 totals 17 residues. The chain's CDR3 is CASSLRKRQATNEKLFF. The CDR3 DNA reads as TGTGCCAGCAGCTTACGGAAACGACAGGCAACTAATGAAAAACTGTTTTTT.

The rearrangement joins TRBV12-3 or TRBV12-4 to TRBJ1-5; D remains ambiguous. Trimming removed 3 bases from V and 4 bases from J, with 7 bases in between. CDR3 length: 13 amino acids. CDR3: CASSFGENQPQHF. CDR3 nucleotides: TGTGCCAGCAGTTTTGGGGAAAATCAGCCCCAGCATTTT.

This clone was detected only a few times. The rearrangement uses TRBV10-2 and TRBJ2-7; no clear D gene. Germline V gene sequence: CDR1 WSHSY, CDR2 SAAADI. V was cut by 6 bases and J by 2 bases, with 8 bases left in between. This CDR3 contains 12 residues. The CDR3 DNA follows: TGCGCCAGCAGCCCACAGCCCTACGAGCAGTACGTC. Encoded protein: CASSPQPYEQYV.

The chain recombines TRBV27 with TRBJ1-3, with D hard to call. Looked up from germline, CDR1 is MNHEY and CDR2 is SMNVEV (reference sequence). The CDR3 is made up of 16 amino acids. Trimming took off 5 bases at V and 0 bases at J, with 14 bases between the two ends. The CDR3 nucleotides read TGTGCCAGCAGTCCGAGGTTCTCGAGCTCTGGAAACACCATATATTTT. Protein: CASSPRFSSSGNTIYF.

J is TRBJ1-3 and V is TRBV6-1; unclear D gene. This CDR3 comprises 16 residues. Trimming cost V 4 bases and J 0 bases, with 13 bases left between them. The germline CDR1 and CDR2 sequences are MNHNS and SASEGT. The CDR3, as DNA: TGTGCCAGCAGTGCCGGTGGTCCCAACTCTGGAAACACCATATATTTT. It is translated as CASSAGGPNSGNTIYF.

Only a few counts were recorded for this clone. This chain connects TRBV9 to TRBJ1-5, with unresolved D. Germline values: CDR1 SGDLS, CDR2 YYNGEE. V lost 0 bases and J lost 7, with 14 bases in between. This CDR3 contains 15 residues. In nucleotides, the CDR3 is TGTGCCAGCAGCGTAGATCCGGGAAGAGGGCAGCCCCAGCATTTT. Translating gives CASSVDPGRGQPQHF. The complete variable domain, with remaining parts taken from reference TRBV9 and TRBJ1-5, reads DSGVTQTPKHLITATGQRVTLRCSPRSGDLSVYWYQQSLDQGLQFLIQYYNGEERAKGNILERFSAQQFPDLHSELNLSSLELGDSALYFCASSVDPGRGQPQHFGDGTRLSIL.

The genes are TRBV11-2 and TRBJ2-2; D remains ambiguous. The CDR3 covers 14 residues. In germline, CDR1 is SGHAT, CDR2 FQNNGV. With 5 bases removed from V and 6 bases from J, the gap between germline ends came to 13 bases. CDR3 sequence reads: CASSQGFSAGELFF. The CDR3 DNA follows: TGTGCCAGCAGCCAAGGGTTCTCGGCCGGGGAGCTGTTTTTT.

V is TRBV7-9 and J is TRBJ1-4; D is undetermined. The ends were cut back, 6 bases at V and 7 bases at J, with 12 bases in the middle. Germline V gene lookup returns CDR1 SEHNR and CDR2 FQNEAQ (reference sequence). This CDR3 has 13 residues. As DNA, the CDR3 is TGTGCCAGCAGTCGAAGCTTAAGTGAAAAACTGTTTTTT. Translating gives CASSRSLSEKLFF. Full variable domain (rest looked up from reference TRBV7-9 and TRBJ1-4): DTGVSQNPRHKITKRGQNVTFRCDPISEHNRLYWYRQTLGQGPEFLTYFQNEAQLEKSRLLSDRFSAERPKGSFSTLEIQRTEQGDSAMYLCASSRSLSEKLFFGSGTQLSVL.

The chain carries TRBV9 and TRBJ2-5; possibly TRBD2 for D (7 bases). Germline CDR1 and CDR2: SGDLS and YYNGEE. Deletions cut 4 bases from V and 4 bases from J, with 20 bases between. CDR3 size: 16 residues. The CDR3 bases are TGTGCCAGCAGCCCCACGCGGGGGCATATCCGAGAGACCCAGTACTTC. Protein: CASSPTRGHIRETQYF.

This clone appeared once. The chain is built from TRBV5-1 and TRBJ1-2; D may be TRBD1 (6 bases). V lost 4 bases, J lost 2 bases, and 9 bases lay in between. The CDR3 is 13 residues long. The germline CDR1 and CDR2 sequences are SGHRS and YFSETQ. In DNA, the CDR3 is TGCGCCAGCAGCGCGGACAGAAACTATGGCTACACCTTC. Protein: CASSADRNYGYTF.

This sequence joins TRBV7-2 and TRBJ2-1; 10 bases map to TRBD1. The CDR3 covers 14 residues. Germline CDR1 and CDR2: SGHTA and FQGNSA. Trimming removed 1 base from V and 8 bases from J; junction bases left unmatched: 2. CDR3 sequence: CASSLVDRGHEQFF. The CDR3 region has the DNA TGTGCCAGCAGCTTAGTTGACAGGGGGCATGAGCAGTTCTTC.